The T cell receptor beta chain under discussion was sequenced for a study of CD8 T cells in Susac syndrome. Study-level background: Within the sequenced group of Susac syndrome patients, roughly 6 showed active disease and eight were in remission.

Random-hexamer reverse transcription was applied to about 0.45 to 1 ug RNA. By means of immunoSEQ multiplex PCR, TCR beta CDR3 spanning 54 Vbeta and 13 Jbeta underwent amplification. TCRdb used MiXCR to reprocess the immunoSEQ multiplex PCR reads, holding one entry per CDR3 protein. The sample includes more than 150,000 distinct CDR3 sequences, 90% to 97% of them seen just once. CDR1 and CDR2 (germline): SQVTM, ANQGSEA. V was trimmed by 4 bases and J by 4 bases, leaving 16 bases between them. The CDR3 length is 14 residues. The sample was CD4+ T cells from PBMCs. The receptor was isolated from a human donor with Susac syndrome. This chain joins TRBV29-1 and TRBJ2-5; D might be TRBD1 (5 bases). The CDR3 nucleotides read TGCAGCGTTGGGGCAGGGATTCGGCTAGAGACCCAGTACTTC. Translated, it gives CSVGAGIRLETQYF. Using reference TRBV29-1 and TRBJ2-5 for the parts outside the CDR3, the full variable domain is SAVISQKPSRDICQRGTSLTIQCQVDSQVTMMFWYRQQPGQSLTLIATANQGSEATYESGFVIDKFPISRPNLTFSTLTVSNMSPEDSSIYLCSVGAGIRLETQYFGPGTRLLVL.